Following are 28 T cell receptor beta chains from one sample sequenced in a study of shared clonotypes between healthy human individuals. Data came from immunoSEQ multiplex PCR; TCRdb stores just in-frame clones and leaves some out. The sample comprises over 400,000 clones, 90% to 97% of which are singletons, and about 0.064% rests with the top ten. Specimen: naive CD4+ T cells sorted from blood. Subset indicated: CD45RA+ positively selected. Receptor source: a woman aged 30 to 39 in good health.

CDR3 bases: TGTGCCAGCAGTCCGAGAAGCCTCGAGCAGTACTTC. Amino acid sequence: CASSPRSLEQYF. The rearrangement links TRBV2 to TRBJ2-7, with unresolved D. With 5 bases removed from V and 6 bases from J, the gap between germline ends came to 11 bases. Per the germline V gene, CDR1 is SNHLY and CDR2 is FYNNEI. The CDR3 has 12 residues.

This chain links TRBV28 with TRBJ2-7, with D possibly TRBD1 on 6 matching bases. This CDR3 region has 16 residues. Germline loops: CDR1 MDHEN, CDR2 SYDVKM. Trimming took off 3 bases at V and 9 bases at J, with 24 bases between the two ends. The CDR3 nucleotides read TGTGCCAGCAGTTTTGCCAGGACAGTCGCTTGGATTGCGCAGTACTTC. This translates into CASSFARTVAWIAQYF.

This sequence joins TRBV30 and TRBJ2-3; 11 bases fit TRBD1. Trimming took 1 base from V and 5 from J; bases not matched to a gene: 8. Germline loops: CDR1 GTSNPN, CDR2 SVGIG (reference sequence). The CDR3 has 16 amino acids. The CDR3 protein is CAWSDGTGGLGDTQYF. The CDR3 DNA is TGTGCCTGGAGTGACGGGACAGGGGGTTTGGGAGATACGCAGTATTTT.

The chain couples TRBV27 to TRBJ2-7; D possibly matches TRBD1 or TRBD2 (5 bases each). CDR3 length: 14 amino acids. Germline V lookup: CDR1 MNHEY, CDR2 SMNVEV (reference sequence). V was cut by 0 bases and J by 7 bases, with 13 bases left in between. CDR3 protein: CASSLSWGSREQYF. The CDR3 DNA follows: TGTGCCAGCAGTTTATCGTGGGGGTCCCGGGAGCAGTACTTC.

This chain uses TRBV27 with TRBJ1-1; no definite D call. Germline values: CDR1 MNHEY, CDR2 SMNVEV (reference sequence). This CDR3 has 14 residues. Trimming took 2 bases from V and 2 from J, leaving 9 bases between them. CDR3 in amino acids: CASSLRRGNTEAFF. DNA for the CDR3: TGTGCCAGCAGTTTAAGACGGGGAAACACTGAAGCTTTCTTT.

This clone showed up just once. This chain joins TRBV19 and TRBJ2-5; D is unclear. The V gene's germline CDR1 is LNHDA and CDR2 SQIVND (reference sequence). Trimming pared 3 bases from V and 7 bases from J, leaving 12 bases between. CDR3 size: 13 residues. This CDR3 is CASSIATSGTQYF. CDR3 bases: TGTGCCAGTAGTATCGCAACCTCTGGGACCCAGTACTTC.

In its sample, this clone was seen once. The genes are TRBV5-1 and TRBJ2-3, with 11 bases aligning to TRBD2. Germline trimming cut 4 bases from V and 0 bases from J; bases unmatched to any gene: 7. The CDR3 has 17 amino acids. From germline, CDR1 is SGHRS and CDR2 YFSETQ. The CDR3 is CASSIGTSGTSTDTQYF. In DNA, the CDR3 is TGCGCCAGCAGCATAGGGACTAGCGGAACTAGCACAGATACGCAGTATTTT.

The chain has TRBV6-6 and TRBJ1-4; 8 bases match TRBD1. V was pared by 5 bases and J by 8 bases, with 7 bases of the junction left unmatched. The germline gives CDR1 MNHNY, CDR2 SVGAGI (reference sequence). This CDR3 contains 14 residues. The CDR3 sequence: CASSLGQGGEKLFF. The CDR3 coding sequence is TGTGCCAGCAGTCTCGGACAGGGAGGAGAAAAACTGTTTTTT.

This chain joins TRBV10-2 and TRBJ2-7; no clear D gene. V lost 3 bases, J lost 9 bases, and 15 bases lay in between. The CDR3 has 13 residues. Germline V gene lookup returns CDR1 WSHSY and CDR2 SAAADI. The CDR3 reads CASSDPATIGQYF. CDR3 coding DNA: TGCGCCAGCAGTGATCCGGCGACGATTGGGCAGTACTTC.

The chain links TRBV7-2 to TRBJ2-5; D gene uncertain. The end of the DNA fits TRBJ2-7 better, so the J call may be wrong. Germline V gene data show CDR1 as SGHTA and CDR2 as FQGNSA. The CDR3 spans 13 residues. CDR3 in DNA: TGTGCCAGCAGCTGGCGGCGCTCCTACGAGCAGTACTTC. Amino acid sequence: CASSWRRSYEQYF.

The chain is built from TRBV28 and TRBJ1-2; no clear D gene. Trimming took 6 bases from V and 3 from J, leaving 11 bases between them. This CDR3 has 13 residues. In germline, CDR1 is MDHEN, CDR2 SYDVKM. CDR3 nucleotides: TGTGCCAGCAGCCAAGACACTGACTATGGCTACACCTTC. Translating it yields CASSQDTDYGYTF.

This chain links TRBV7-9 with TRBJ2-3; 7 nucleotides agree with TRBD2. Looked up from germline, CDR1 is SEHNR and CDR2 is FQNEAQ (reference sequence). Germline trimming cut 3 bases from V and 2 bases from J; bases unmatched to any gene: 8. This CDR3 comprises 16 residues. CDR3 coding DNA: TGTGCCAGCAGCTTGCTGACTAGCCGAAACACAGATACGCAGTATTTT. Its translation: CASSLLTSRNTDTQYF. The full variable domain, with the rest looked up from reference TRBV7-9 and TRBJ2-3, is DTGVSQNPRHKITKRGQNVTFRCDPISEHNRLYWYRQTLGQGPEFLTYFQNEAQLEKSRLLSDRFSAERPKGSFSTLEIQRTEQGDSAMYLCASSLLTSRNTDTQYFGPGTRLTVL.

This sequence joins TRBV5-1 and TRBJ1-1; a possible D gene is TRBD1 (5 bases). Germline-derived CDR1 and CDR2 are SGHRS and YFSETQ. This CDR3 has 15 residues. The V end was cut by 0 bases, the J end by 3 bases, with 12 bases between. The CDR3 bases are TGCGCCAGCAGCTTGGGGGGCTTCCGGGACACTGAAGCTTTCTTT. Translating gives CASSLGGFRDTEAFF.

The chain joins TRBV10-2 to TRBJ1-1; tentatively, D is TRBD1 (5 bases). Trimming shortened V by 1 base and J by 4 bases, and 10 bases separated the two germline ends. Germline-derived CDR1 and CDR2 are WSHSY and SAAADI. The CDR3 spans 14 residues. The CDR3 here is CASSELGGSTEAFF. The CDR3 DNA sequence: TGCGCCAGCAGTGAGTTGGGGGGAAGCACTGAAGCTTTCTTT.

The V and J genes are TRBV30 and TRBJ2-1; D is unclear. The CDR3 has 13 residues. Germline-derived CDR1 and CDR2 are GTSNPN and SVGIG (reference sequence). Trimming took 0 bases from V and 5 from J, leaving 8 bases between them. CDR3 sequence: CAWSVITDNEQFF. In DNA form, the CDR3 reads TGTGCCTGGAGTGTAATCACCGACAATGAGCAGTTCTTC.

The CDR3 DNA reads as TGTGCCAGCAGCCCGACGCGGACTAGCACAGATACGCAGTATTTT. The encoded protein is CASSPTRTSTDTQYF. The chain employs TRBV7-3 and TRBJ2-3; possible D gene TRBD2, 5 bases. This CDR3 comprises 15 residues. V was shortened by 5 bases and J by 0 bases, with 12 bases between the two germline ends. CDR1 and CDR2 from the germline V gene are SGHTA and FQGTGA.

The V and J genes are TRBV18 and TRBJ1-3; unclear D gene. Per the germline V gene, CDR1 is KGHSH and CDR2 is LQKENI. This CDR3 contains 14 residues. V dropped 6 bases and J dropped 0 bases, with 9 bases sitting between them. The CDR3 DNA reads TGTGCCAGCTCCCGCGACAACTCTGGAAACACCATATATTTT. Translating it yields CASSRDNSGNTIYF.

The chain is built from TRBV4-1 and TRBJ2-5, with D perhaps matching TRBD2 (5 bases). The closer fit of TRBJ2-7 to the DNA end suggests the J call may be wrong. The CDR3 is made up of 16 amino acids. Germline V gene sequence: CDR1 MGHRA, CDR2 YSYEKL. The CDR3 sequence is CASSQEGWESSYEQYF. The CDR3 coding sequence is TGCGCCAGCAGCCAAGAGGGGTGGGAGAGCTCCTACGAGCAGTACTTC.

This clone was seen a handful of times. V gene TRBV10-2 combines with J gene TRBJ1-1; TRBD1 matches at 8 bases. The CDR3 is 13 amino acids. Germline CDR1 reads WSHSY; CDR2 reads SAAADI. The J segment lost 3 bases and the V segment lost 5 bases, leaving 2 bases of the junction unmatched. The CDR3 loop reads CASSLQGDTEAFF. The CDR3 DNA follows: TGCGCCAGCAGTTTACAGGGGGACACTGAAGCTTTCTTT.

CDR3 region: CASSRGQGGDTQYF. The CDR3 region has the DNA TGTGCCAGCAGCCGAGGACAGGGAGGCGATACGCAGTATTTT. The gene calls are TRBV13 and TRBJ2-3; 8 bases line up with TRBD1. The CDR3 extends over 14 amino acids. CDR1 and CDR2 (germline): PRHDT, FYEKMQ (reference sequence). The junction had 7 bases not matched to a gene; V was cut back by 5 bases and J by 6 bases.

V and J are TRBV19 and TRBJ1-4, with 7 bases aligning to TRBD1. In germline, CDR1 is LNHDA, CDR2 SQIVND (reference sequence). Trimming cost V 5 bases and J 0 bases; bases outside gene matches: 6. This CDR3 has 16 amino acids. CDR3 sequence: CASSPRQGATNEKLFF. CDR3 sequence (DNA): TGTGCCAGTAGTCCTAGACAGGGAGCAACTAATGAAAAACTGTTTTTT.

This chain uses TRBV10-1 with TRBJ2-5; D gene ambiguous. V was trimmed by 7 bases and J by 1 base, leaving 13 bases between them. The CDR3 sequence is 14 residues long. Germline lookup yields CDR1 WNHNN and CDR2 SYGVQD (reference sequence). DNA of the CDR3: TGCGCCAGCACCGACGGCGATAGCCAAGAGACCCAGTACTTC. Its translation is CASTDGDSQETQYF.

The table lists this clone with a few counts. V is TRBV7-9 and J is TRBJ2-7; possibly TRBD1 for D (6 bases). The germline V gene encodes CDR1 SEHNR and CDR2 FQNEAQ (reference sequence). This CDR3 has 14 amino acids. V shed 0 bases and J shed 6 bases, with 12 bases lying between them. CDR3 residues: CASSLAGAPTEQYF. CDR3 bases: TGTGCCAGCAGCTTAGCGGGGGCGCCTACCGAGCAGTACTTC. Drawing the rest from reference TRBV7-9 and TRBJ2-7, the complete variable domain is DTGVSQNPRHKITKRGQNVTFRCDPISEHNRLYWYRQTLGQGPEFLTYFQNEAQLEKSRLLSDRFSAERPKGSFSTLEIQRTEQGDSAMYLCASSLAGAPTEQYFGPGTRLTVT.

This clone turned up a few times. The chain employs TRBV9 and TRBJ1-2, with D unresolved. Trimming left V 5 bases short and J 5 bases short, with 7 bases between. CDR3 size: 11 residues. CDR1 SGDLS and CDR2 YYNGEE come from the germline V gene. CDR3 region: CASRGAYGYTF. The CDR3, as DNA: TGTGCCAGCAGGGGCGCGTATGGCTACACCTTC.

This clone came up a few times. This chain joins TRBV19 and TRBJ2-4; weak D call: TRBD1 (5 bases). The CDR3 has 14 amino acids. V was shortened by 7 bases and J by 6 bases, with 16 bases between the two germline ends. Germline CDR1 LNHDA, CDR2 SQIVND (reference sequence). The CDR3 sequence is CASTTRTGLNIQYF. In DNA form, the CDR3 reads TGTGCCAGTACCACACGCACAGGCTTAAACATTCAGTACTTC.

The J gene is TRBJ1-1, the V gene TRBV10-3, with 8 bases identical to TRBD1. This CDR3 has 14 residues. The junction had 7 bases not matched to a gene; V was cut back by 4 bases and J by 6 bases. From germline, CDR1 is ENHRY and CDR2 SYGVKD. The CDR3 reads CAISGRQGSAEAFF. The CDR3 region has the DNA TGTGCCATCAGTGGTCGACAGGGGAGCGCTGAAGCTTTCTTT.

The CDR3 region is CASSRGLPSSGANVLTF. CDR3 nucleotide sequence: TGTGCCAGCAGCCGAGGGTTGCCTTCCTCTGGGGCCAACGTCCTGACTTTC. The chain has TRBV7-9 and TRBJ2-6; maybe TRBD2 (5 bases). The CDR3 is made up of 17 amino acids. CDR1 is SEHNR, CDR2 FQNEAQ, per germline (reference sequence). The V end lost 5 bases, the J end lost 0 bases, and 14 bases lay between the germline ends.

V is TRBV4-1 and J is TRBJ2-1; 8 nucleotides align to TRBD1. After removal of 5 bases from V and 2 bases from J, the junction contained 14 bases not matched to a gene. In germline, CDR1 is MGHRA, CDR2 YSYEKL. The CDR3 covers 18 residues. The CDR3 DNA reads TGCGCCAGCAGCTCCCAATCCCCCAGGGGGCGACCCTACAATGAGCAGTTCTTC. Residues: CASSSQSPRGRPYNEQFF.